These 10 T cell receptor beta chains were sequenced from one sample in a study of molecular identifiers for immune sequencing clone quantification. TCRdb reprocessed the PCR reads with MiXCR, giving one entry per CDR3 protein. This repertoire shows about 100,000 distinct CDR3 sequences, around a third found once; its top ten account for under 5.5%. The sequenced sample was naive CD8+ T cells from blood, with Jurkat cell RNA spiked in. Subset given: FACS-sorted CD8+CD4-CCR7+CD45RA+ naive T cells. These TCRs come from a human donor in good health. Some libraries in this study had Jurkat cell RNA spiked in.

The gene calls are TRBV28 and TRBJ2-7; D possibly matches TRBD1 or TRBD2 (5 bases each). The germline V gene has CDR1 MDHEN and CDR2 SYDVKM. The CDR3 is 17 residues long. V lost 3 bases and J 2 bases, leaving 20 bases between the germline ends. DNA for the CDR3: TGTGCCAGCAGTTTCCGAAACAACCGGGACGTTACCTACGAGCAGTACTTC. Its translation is CASSFRNNRDVTYEQYF.

As for this clonotype: Mismatch with germline at one junction end may stem from a read error. This sequence joins TRBV27 and TRBJ2-3, with a weak D call TRBD2 (7 bases). The CDR3 has 14 residues. CDR1 and CDR2 (germline): MNHEY, SMNVEV (reference sequence). The CDR3 loop reads CSSGIRQGTDTQYF. The CDR3 coding sequence is TGTTCCAGCGGGATCCGACAGGGCACAGATACGCAGTATTTT.

V is TRBV6-2 or TRBV6-3 and J is TRBJ2-1; D is uncertain. Germline CDR1 and CDR2: MNHEY and SVGEGT. The germline V and J ends were trimmed by 0 bases and 6 bases, with 6 bases remaining between them. The CDR3 has 13 residues. CDR3 nucleotides: TGTGCCAGCAGTTACTCGATTAGCAATGAGCAGTTCTTC. Its translation: CASSYSISNEQFF.

Turning to this clonotype: A much larger clone is a single base away; this may be a read error. This chain joins TRBV28 and TRBJ2-7; D ambiguous. Germline V gene lookup returns CDR1 MDHEN and CDR2 SYDVKM. There are 12 residues in the CDR3. The CDR3: CASSFEGYEQSF. CDR3 nucleotides: TGTGCCAGCAGTTTTGAAGGGTACGAGCAGTCCTTC.

This clonotype has only a few counts. This sequence joins TRBV27 and TRBJ2-5; 8 bases agree with TRBD2. The germline gives CDR1 MNHEY, CDR2 SMNVEV (reference sequence). V was pared by 2 bases and J by 4 bases, with 12 bases of the junction left unmatched. This CDR3 is 17 amino acids long. CDR3 DNA sequence: TGTGCCAGCAGTTTAATAGGGCTAGCGGGTGCTGCAGAGACCCAGTACTTC. Translating it yields CASSLIGLAGAAETQYF.

This clonotype was observed a handful of times. A read error is possible here, since a much larger clone lies one base away. The chain carries TRBV29-1 and TRBJ1-1; D gene unclear. V was cut by 3 bases and J by 0 bases, with 8 bases left in between. The germline gives CDR1 SQVTM, CDR2 ANQGSEA. This CDR3 has 13 residues. The chain's CDR3 is CSVEDGVNTEAFF. The CDR3 bases are TGCAGCGTTGAGGACGGAGTGAACACTGAAGCTTTCTTT.

This clonotype was seen many times. The J gene is TRBJ2-7, the V gene TRBV6-5; 7 bases align to TRBD1. CDR1 MNHEY and CDR2 SVGAGI come from the germline V gene. The CDR3 is 13 residues long. The V gene end was trimmed by 6 bases and the J gene end by 5 bases; junction bases not matched to a gene: 7. The CDR3 coding sequence is TGTGCCAGCAGGGTGGGACAGTTCCACGAGCAGTACTTC. It codes for CASRVGQFHEQYF.

The genes are TRBV28 and TRBJ1-5; maybe TRBD1 (5 bases). With 6 bases removed from V and 4 bases from J, the gap between germline ends came to 10 bases. In germline, CDR1 is MDHEN, CDR2 SYDVKM. CDR3 length equals 13 residues. CDR3 loop: CASSGRGNQPQHF. DNA for the CDR3: TGTGCCAGCAGCGGCCGGGGGAATCAGCCCCAGCATTTT.

This clonotype was detected many times. The chain uses TRBV7-2 and TRBJ1-6; D remains unclear. V lost 2 bases to trimming and J lost 8 bases, with 4 bases between them. Germline CDR1 reads SGHTA; CDR2 reads FQGNSA. CDR3 length equals 12 residues. The CDR3 sequence is CASSLRDSPLHF. Written as DNA, the CDR3 is TGTGCCAGCAGCTTACGCGATTCACCCCTCCACTTT.

Remarks on this clonotype: Just one base apart from a much larger clone, this may be a read error. The rearrangement uses TRBV4-3 and TRBJ2-7, with TRBD2 matching over 7 bases. The germline V gene encodes CDR1 LGHNA and CDR2 YSLEER. This CDR3 contains 13 residues. CDR3 nucleotide sequence: TGCGCCAGCAGCCCCGGACGGGACTACGAGCAGAACTTC. This encodes CASSPGRDYEQNF.